Below are 31 T cell receptor beta chains sequenced from a single sample in a study of response to subunit inactivated influenza vaccine. Each CDR3 protein is one row after TCRdb ran MiXCR on the RT-PCR reads. The sample lists fewer than 800,000 distinct CDR3 sequences, 15% to 18% occurring once. Sequencing used PBMCs from blood, obtained about 13 days after vaccination. Source of these receptors: a man aged 50 or older who received an inactivated influenza vaccine.

The genes are TRBV28 and TRBJ1-1, with D perhaps matching TRBD1 (6 bases). The V gene lost 8 bases and the J gene lost 1 base, with 17 bases spanning the gap. The CDR3 extends over 15 amino acids. In germline, CDR1 is MDHEN, CDR2 SYDVKM. The CDR3 coding sequence is TGTGCCAGCTACCCCGGCGGGGGCGGGAACACTGAAGCTTTCTTT. Encoded protein: CASYPGGGGNTEAFF.

In its sample, this clonotype was seen many times. V usage is TRBV20-1 and J usage is TRBJ1-3; D unclear. Germline CDR1 is DFQATT and CDR2 is SNEGSKA (reference sequence). V gave up 6 bases and J gave up 7 bases, with 10 bases separating them. The CDR3 loop spans 11 amino acids. The CDR3 loop is CSAEWGNTIYF. CDR3 DNA: TGCAGTGCCGAATGGGGTAACACCATATATTTT.

The chain is built from TRBV12-3 or TRBV12-4 and TRBJ1-3, with 7 bases aligning to TRBD1. V shed 6 bases, J shed 0 bases, and the junction held 11 bases outside the gene matches. The CDR3 spans 17 residues. CDR3 nucleotides: TGTGCCAGCAGACCCGCCCCGGGACAGCTCTCTGGAAACACCATATATTTT. Translation gives CASRPAPGQLSGNTIYF.

In this sample, this clonotype turned up a few times. The rearrangement uses TRBV3-1 and TRBJ2-6; D not certain. CDR1 and CDR2 from the germline V gene are LGHDT and YNNKEL (reference sequence). V shed 0 bases and J shed 0 bases, with 3 bases lying between them. The CDR3 totals 15 residues. CDR3 DNA sequence: TGTGCCAGCAGCCAAGACGGCTCTGGGGCCAACGTCCTGACTTTC. It is translated as CASSQDGSGANVLTF. Full variable domain (outside the CDR3, taken from reference TRBV3-1 and TRBJ2-6): DTAVSQTPKYLVTQMGNDKSIKCEQNLGHDTMYWYKQDSKKFLKIMFSYNNKELIINETVPNRFSPKSPDKAHLNLHINSLELGDSAVYFCASSQDGSGANVLTFGAGSRLTVL.

This clonotype has a handful of counts. This chain joins TRBV5-1 and TRBJ2-3; D remains ambiguous. CDR3 length: 14 residues. V was cut by 4 bases and J by 2 bases, with 11 bases left in between. Germline V CDR1 and CDR2: SGHRS, YFSETQ. CDR3 nucleotides: TGCGCCAGCAGCCCGGACCTATTCACAGATACGCAGTATTTT. It translates to CASSPDLFTDTQYF. Based on the CDR3 plus reference TRBV5-1 and TRBJ2-3, the full variable domain is KAGVTQTPRYLIKTRGQQVTLSCSPISGHRSVSWYQQTPGQGLQFLFEYFSETQRNKGNFPGRFSGRQFSNSRSEMNVSTLELGDSALYLCASSPDLFTDTQYFGPGTRLTVL.

This clonotype was observed a handful of times. The chain employs TRBV4-2 and TRBJ1-1; D is possibly TRBD1 (6 bases). Trimming took 0 bases from V and 6 from J, leaving 11 bases between them. Germline V gene lookup returns CDR1 LGHNA and CDR2 YNFKEQ. This CDR3 spans 14 amino acids. The chain's CDR3 is CASSQETGVAEAFF. CDR3 DNA sequence: TGTGCCAGCAGCCAAGAGACAGGTGTTGCTGAAGCTTTCTTT.

The chain employs TRBV4-2 and TRBJ2-3; 15 bases line up with TRBD2. The CDR3 runs to 21 residues. The J segment lost 3 bases and the V segment lost 1 base, leaving 14 bases of the junction unmatched. Per the germline V gene, CDR1 is LGHNA and CDR2 is YNFKEQ. The CDR3 DNA follows: TGTGCCAGCAGCCAAGCGCCCGGGACTAGCGGGAGGCAGGCGTCGACAGATACGCAGTATTTT. This gives the protein CASSQAPGTSGRQASTDTQYF.

The chain couples TRBV24-1 to TRBJ2-1; 14 positions match TRBD2. V dropped 4 bases and J dropped 7; count of bases not matched to a gene: 8. Germline V gene lookup returns CDR1 KGHDR and CDR2 SFDVKD. The CDR3 has 17 residues. In DNA form, the CDR3 reads TGTGCCACCAGTGAGTCTAGACTAGCGGGGGGGTGGAATGAGCAGTTCTTC. It codes for CATSESRLAGGWNEQFF.

The J gene is TRBJ1-1, the V gene TRBV9; 7 bases are a match to TRBD1. CDR1 and CDR2 (germline): SGDLS, YYNGEE. The CDR3 totals 16 residues. The J segment lost 0 bases and the V segment lost 3 bases, leaving 8 bases of the junction unmatched. The DNA for the CDR3 is TGTGCCAGCAGCGGAAACAGGGGTTCTATGAACACTGAAGCTTTCTTT. Translating it yields CASSGNRGSMNTEAFF.

This chain joins TRBV29-1 and TRBJ2-7; 8 bases are shared with TRBD2. CDR3 length equals 14 residues. Losses at the gene ends were 7 bases for V and 2 bases for J; bases not matched to a gene: 10. Per the germline V gene, CDR1 is SQVTM and CDR2 is ANQGSEA. The CDR3 sequence: CSALVEAGAYEQYF. The CDR3 DNA follows: TGCAGCGCTCTCGTCGAAGCGGGGGCCTACGAGCAGTACTTC.

This chain uses TRBV12-3 or TRBV12-4 with TRBJ1-5; D gene unclear. V lost 6 bases, J lost 6 bases, and 18 bases lay in between. The CDR3 is 15 amino acids. CDR3 loop: CASSPDALRGQPQHF. The CDR3 DNA reads as TGTGCCAGCAGCCCTGACGCTCTTCGGGGTCAGCCCCAGCATTTT.

This chain joins TRBV7-3 and TRBJ2-1, with D possibly being TRBD2 (7 bases). V dropped 1 base and J dropped 2 bases, with 12 bases sitting between them. This CDR3 is 16 amino acids long. The germline gives CDR1 SGHTA, CDR2 FQGTGA. CDR3 residues: CASSLSPGGPYNEQFF. In DNA form, the CDR3 reads TGTGCCAGCAGCTTAAGCCCCGGGGGGCCCTACAATGAGCAGTTCTTC.

The rearrangement joins TRBV29-1 to TRBJ2-1; D unresolved. Germline V gene data show CDR1 as SQVTM and CDR2 as ANQGSEA. CDR3 length: 13 residues. V lost 0 bases and J lost 1, with 4 bases in between. The CDR3 loop is CSVEDPSYNEQFF. The DNA of the CDR3 is TGCAGCGTTGAAGATCCTTCCTACAATGAGCAGTTCTTC.

The gene calls are TRBV10-3 and TRBJ2-3, with 10 bases that match TRBD2. The germline gives CDR1 ENHRY, CDR2 SYGVKD. V lost 0 bases, J lost 5 bases, and 8 bases stayed unmatched. The CDR3 contains 17 residues. The CDR3 is CAISESLVAGGLDTQYF. The CDR3, as DNA: TGTGCCATCAGTGAGTCGTTGGTAGCGGGAGGTCTAGATACGCAGTATTTT.

This clonotype occurred a few times. This chain uses TRBV5-1 with TRBJ1-3, with TRBD1 matching over 10 bases. Germline assignment: CDR1 SGHRS and CDR2 YFSETQ. CDR3 length: 16 residues. V lost 3 bases and J lost 2; bases outside the gene matches: 5. The CDR3 DNA is TGCGCCAGCAGCTCAACCGACAGGGGGCCTGGAAACACCATATATTTT. It codes for CASSSTDRGPGNTIYF.

The V call is TRBV7-6, the J call TRBJ2-3; D gene ambiguous. The CDR3 sequence is 14 residues long. Trimming shortened V by 1 base and J by 2 bases, and 7 bases separated the two germline ends. Germline CDR1 SGHVS, CDR2 FNYEAQ. In nucleotides, the CDR3 is TGTGCCAGCAGCTTAGTTACAGACACAGATACGCAGTATTTT. Amino acids: CASSLVTDTDTQYF.

This clonotype was recorded a few times. V and J are TRBV9 and TRBJ2-3; D gene ambiguous. Germline V CDR1 and CDR2: SGDLS, YYNGEE. This CDR3 is built from 15 residues. V gave up 5 bases and J gave up 1 base, with 14 bases separating them. The CDR3 loop reads CASSPTPGRTDTQYF. The CDR3 DNA sequence: TGTGCCAGCAGTCCCACCCCCGGGCGCACAGATACGCAGTATTTT. The variable domain in full, completed from reference TRBV9 and TRBJ2-3, reads DSGVTQTPKHLITATGQRVTLRCSPRSGDLSVYWYQQSLDQGLQFLIQYYNGEERAKGNILERFSAQQFPDLHSELNLSSLELGDSALYFCASSPTPGRTDTQYFGPGTRLTVL.

Concerning this clonotype itself: At one boundary the junction diverges from the germline segment, which might be a read error. The chain uses TRBV15 and TRBJ2-4; TRBD2 matches 13 bases. The germline CDR1 and CDR2 sequences are LNHNV and YYDKDF (reference sequence). The CDR3 is 16 residues long. CDR3 nucleotide sequence: TGTGCCACCAGGAGAGGACTAGCGGGGGAAGGAGGCATTCAGTACTTC. Protein product: CATRRGLAGEGGIQYF.

This clonotype occurred many times. The chain employs TRBV12-3 or TRBV12-4 and TRBJ2-7; D is possibly TRBD2 (7 bases). CDR3 length: 15 amino acids. Trimming cost V 8 bases and J 3 bases, with 20 bases left between them. The CDR3 sequence is CASGFRGAVNYEQYF. The CDR3 bases are TGTGCCAGCGGATTCCGGGGGGCCGTAAACTACGAGCAGTACTTC.

There are a few counts of this clonotype. The V gene is TRBV4-3, the J gene TRBJ2-3, with D possibly TRBD2 on 6 matching bases. Germline values: CDR1 LGHNA, CDR2 YSLEER. There are 16 residues in the CDR3. V was pared by 1 base and J by 4 bases, with 15 bases between. This CDR3 reads CASSQAGRGNSDTQYF. As DNA, the CDR3 is TGCGCCAGCAGCCAAGCCGGACGGGGGAACTCAGATACGCAGTATTTT.

This clonotype came up many times. V is TRBV7-8 and J is TRBJ2-7; D perhaps matches TRBD1 (5 bases). The germline V gene encodes CDR1 SGHVS and CDR2 FQNEAQ. V shed 5 bases and J shed 2 bases, with 22 bases lying between them. The CDR3 runs to 17 residues. CDR3 in DNA: TGTGCCAGCAGCCAAGGTGTAGCTCAGGGAAATACCTACGAGCAGTACTTC. Its translation is CASSQGVAQGNTYEQYF.

V is TRBV5-1 and J is TRBJ2-7; 9 bases agree with TRBD2. V dropped 4 bases and J dropped 5; count of bases not matched to a gene: 10. Germline V CDR1 and CDR2: SGHRS, YFSETQ. The CDR3 is 15 amino acids. In nucleotides, the CDR3 is TGCGCCAGCAGCCCTCAAAGCGGGAGGAGCCACGAGCAGTACTTC. It encodes CASSPQSGRSHEQYF.

This clonotype was detected only a few times. The chain carries TRBV7-8 and TRBJ1-4; a possible D gene is TRBD1 (5 bases). The CDR3 is made up of 14 amino acids. Per the germline V gene, CDR1 is SGHVS and CDR2 is FQNEAQ. The V end lost 5 bases, the J end lost 8 bases, and 15 bases lay between the germline ends. The CDR3 sequence: CASSPRLGVEKLFF. The CDR3 bases are TGTGCCAGCAGCCCCCGGCTGGGGGTCGAAAAACTGTTTTTT.

J is TRBJ2-7 and V is TRBV6-2 or TRBV6-3; TRBD2 aligns across 11 bases. The ends lost 7 bases at V and 1 base at J; junction bases unmatched: 6. The CDR3 length is 15 residues. CDR1 MNHEY and CDR2 SVGEGT come from the germline V gene. The CDR3 loop reads CASTMTSGTSYEQYF. The CDR3 nucleotides are TGTGCCAGCACAATGACTAGCGGGACTTCCTACGAGCAGTACTTC.

This clonotype has only a few counts. V and J are TRBV7-9 and TRBJ1-1; TRBD1 matches at 8 bases. This CDR3 comprises 15 residues. Germline assignment: CDR1 SEHNR and CDR2 FQNEAQ (reference sequence). V gave up 1 base and J gave up 4 bases; unmatched junction bases: 5. The CDR3 spells CASSLEAGGGTEAFF. As DNA, the CDR3 is TGTGCCAGCAGCTTAGAGGCAGGGGGCGGCACTGAAGCTTTCTTT.

This clonotype was counted many times. The genes are TRBV28 and TRBJ2-7; 7 positions agree with TRBD1. CDR1 MDHEN and CDR2 SYDVKM come from the germline V gene. V lost 6 bases, J lost 2 bases, and 7 bases stayed unmatched. The CDR3 extends over 14 amino acids. The CDR3 DNA follows: TGTGCCAGCAGGCGACAGGGAATCACCTACGAGCAGTACTTC. This translates into CASRRQGITYEQYF.

The chain couples TRBV30 to TRBJ2-1; 9 nucleotides line up with TRBD2. The CDR3 totals 14 residues. V lost 1 base, J lost 9 bases, and 7 bases stayed unmatched. Germline V gene sequence: CDR1 GTSNPN, CDR2 SVGIG (reference sequence). The DNA of the CDR3 is TGTGCCTGGAGTGAAAGCGGGAGGTTCTCTGAGCAGTTCTTC. This encodes CAWSESGRFSEQFF.

This clonotype was observed a handful of times. As DNA, the CDR3 is TGCGCCAGCAGTGGACAGTTCACTGAAGCTTTCTTT. Translating gives CASSGQFTEAFF. The chain joins TRBV10-2 to TRBJ1-1, with D possibly TRBD1 on 5 matching bases. There are 12 residues in the CDR3. The germline V and J ends were trimmed by 4 bases and 4 bases, with 7 bases remaining between them. Germline assignment: CDR1 WSHSY and CDR2 SAAADI.

This clonotype was recorded many times. The rearrangement links TRBV7-2 to TRBJ2-7; no clear D. Germline V gives CDR1 SGHTA, CDR2 FQGNSA. The CDR3 totals 16 residues. Deletions cut 0 bases from V and 2 bases from J, with 14 bases between. The CDR3 loop is CASSLASSSSAYEQYF. The CDR3 DNA follows: TGTGCCAGCAGCTTAGCAAGTTCTAGTTCGGCCTACGAGCAGTACTTC.

V gene TRBV6-5 combines with J gene TRBJ2-1; 7 bases map to TRBD2. The CDR3 loop spans 14 amino acids. V was pared by 4 bases and J by 8 bases, with 8 bases of the junction left unmatched. The V gene's germline CDR1 is MNHEY and CDR2 SVGAGI. CDR3 coding DNA: TGTGCCAGCAGTTCCAGGAAAGGGAGGGATGAGCAGTTCTTC. It translates to CASSSRKGRDEQFF.

This clonotype was observed many times. The V and J genes are TRBV30 and TRBJ2-2, with 10 bases aligning to TRBD1. In germline, CDR1 is GTSNPN, CDR2 SVGIG (reference sequence). The trim removed 7 bases at V and 7 bases at J, leaving 3 bases unmatched. The length of the CDR3 is 12 residues. CDR3 DNA sequence: TGTGCCTCGGGGACAGGGGTCGGGGAGCTGTTTTTT. This encodes CASGTGVGELFF.